This section outlines one T cell receptor beta chain sequence together with its context. This record belongs to a study of CD8 T cells in ankylosing spondylitis. TCRdb re-analysed the 5' RACE reads in MiXCR, keeping a single row per CDR3 protein. The data contain 350,000 to 450,000 distinct CDR3 sequences, around 20% of them singletons. Trimming shortened V by 8 bases and J by 0 bases, and 14 bases separated the two germline ends. Germline V gene lookup returns CDR1 SEHNR and CDR2 FQNEAQ (reference sequence). The CDR3 loop spans 15 amino acids. The TCR comes from a male donor with ankylosing spondylitis or in good health (not recorded which). The sequencing sample was made of blood, either unsorted or a sorted T cell fraction (not recorded which). The chain has TRBV7-9 and TRBJ2-4, with D possibly called TRBD1 or TRBD2 (5 bases each). CDR3 in DNA: TGTGCCAGCTCCCACGGGGCCCTAGCCAAAAACATTCAGTACTTC. It encodes CASSHGALAKNIQYF.